There are a few counts of the clone carrying this T cell receptor beta chain. The antigen is not known. These data belong to a study of cytomegalovirus exposure and HLA in healthy donors. Study summary: Of the donors genotyped, approximately 400 in all, about 80% fell in the Caucasian-associated ancestry cluster.

The PCR used 60 Vbeta and 13 Jbeta primers. Sequenced by immunoSEQ multiplex PCR; TCRdb stores in-frame clones only, minus some. The sample lists 35,000 to 45,000 clones; roughly half were seen once. This CDR3 contains 16 residues. The germline V and J ends were trimmed by 1 base and 0 bases, with 12 bases remaining between them. Germline CDR1 LNHDA, CDR2 SQIVND (reference sequence). Study findings and constraints: High specificity and sensitivity for cytomegalovirus status were reported for the classifier. As immune exposure information, only CMV serostatus was available.

The rearrangement uses TRBV19 and TRBJ1-2; D call uncertain. Material for sequencing was PBMCs. The clonotype comes from a human donor in good health. This CDR3 is CASSIAPRGSNYGYTF. The DNA of the CDR3 is TGTGCCAGTAGTATAGCGCCTCGGGGTTCTAACTATGGCTACACCTTC.